Only one count was recorded for the clone carrying this T cell receptor (beta chain). Its target is unknown. Sequencing of TCR beta, carried out with a high-throughput approach, was applied to CD8+ and CD4+ T cells from the blood. It was negative isolation that provided the CD8+ and CD4+ T cells, whereas TEMRA cells were enriched by FACS. The data derive from a study of CD8 T cells in Susac syndrome. Study-wide results and caveats: It was acknowledged by the study that relatively few individuals were included in its TCR sequencing and HLA analysis.

Reverse transcription of roughly 0.5 to 1 ug RNA was performed with random hexamers. TCR beta CDR3 was amplified by immunoSEQ covering 54 Vbeta and 13 Jbeta. One entry per CDR3 protein, called by TCRdb with MiXCR from the immunoSEQ multiplex PCR reads. The sample records about 440,000 distinct CDR3 sequences, approximately 85% being singletons. The CDR3 length is 15 residues. Germline values: CDR1 MGHDK, CDR2 SYGVNS. The V gene end was trimmed by 3 bases and the J gene end by 5 bases; junction bases not matched to a gene: 7. Sequenced: CD8+ T cells from PBMCs. The chain employs TRBV25-1 and TRBJ2-3; 8 bases are a match to TRBD1. The receptor was derived from a human donor with multiple sclerosis. CDR3 coding DNA: TGTGCCAGCAGTGATATGGACAGGGTGGGAGATACGCAGTATTTT. Its translation: CASSDMDRVGDTQYF.